The 2 T cell receptor beta chains reported below all come from one sample, sequenced in a study of STAT3 mutations in large granular lymphocyte leukemia. Measured with immunoSEQ multiplex PCR; TCRdb has only the in-frame clones, and not every one. In the table there are around 5,000 clones, 88% of which are singletons. Their specific antigens are unknown. Study observations and caveats: At least one immunodominant TCR beta clonotype appeared in every T-cell large granular lymphocyte leukemia patient.

Sequencing input: PBMCs. The receptors were gathered from a human donor with T large granular lymphocyte leukemia. Some clones in this sample may be carry-over from other donors' samples.

This clone was counted once. The J gene is TRBJ2-1, the V gene TRBV5-1; 9 bases agree with TRBD1. Trimming took 4 bases from V and 4 from J; bases not matched to a gene: 6. Germline V gene sequence: CDR1 SGHRS, CDR2 YFSETQ. The CDR3 has 15 amino acids. CDR3 DNA sequence: TGCGCCAGCAGCCCAGGGACAGGGCTGTACAATGAGCAGTTCTTC. Protein sequence: CASSPGTGLYNEQFF.

This clone came up once. At one of its ends the junction is not consistent with the germline gene, which may arise from a read error. V is TRBV29-1 and J is TRBJ2-2; D gene uncertain. CDR1 is SQVTM, CDR2 ANQGSEA, per germline. This CDR3 spans 14 amino acids. CDR3: CSVEGYANTGELFF. For the CDR3, the DNA is TGCAGCGTCGAAGGGTACGCGAACACCGGGGAGCTGTTTTTT.